This T cell receptor (beta chain) appears in the sequencing data of a study of technical replicates of blood from a handful of donors. This clone was picked up one time. The method was immunoSEQ multiplex PCR; TCRdb's version includes in-frame clones alone and lacks a portion of them. The data show tens of thousands of clones, less than 95% seen once. What was sequenced was T cells isolated from PBMCs. The clonotype was recovered from a human donor in good health.

For the CDR3, the DNA is TGCGCCAGCAGCTTAGGGACTCCCTCCTACGAGCAGTACTTC. This translates into CASSLGTPSYEQYF. This sequence joins TRBV5-1 and TRBJ2-7; the D gene is possibly TRBD2 (6 bases). Trimming pared 2 bases from V and 0 bases from J, leaving 9 bases between. The CDR3 sequence is 14 residues long. CDR1 and CDR2 from the germline V gene are SGHRS and YFSETQ.